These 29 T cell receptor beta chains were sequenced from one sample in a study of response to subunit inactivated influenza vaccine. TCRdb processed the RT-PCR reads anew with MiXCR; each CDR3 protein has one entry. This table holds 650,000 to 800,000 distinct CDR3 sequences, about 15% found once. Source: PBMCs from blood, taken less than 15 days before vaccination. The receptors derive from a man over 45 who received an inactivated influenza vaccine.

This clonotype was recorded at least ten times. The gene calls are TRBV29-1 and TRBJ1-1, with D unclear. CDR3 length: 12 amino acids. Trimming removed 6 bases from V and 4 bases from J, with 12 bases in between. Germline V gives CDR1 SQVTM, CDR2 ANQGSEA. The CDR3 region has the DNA TGCAGCGTAGGACGGTGGGGCACTGAAGCTTTCTTT. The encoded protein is CSVGRWGTEAFF.

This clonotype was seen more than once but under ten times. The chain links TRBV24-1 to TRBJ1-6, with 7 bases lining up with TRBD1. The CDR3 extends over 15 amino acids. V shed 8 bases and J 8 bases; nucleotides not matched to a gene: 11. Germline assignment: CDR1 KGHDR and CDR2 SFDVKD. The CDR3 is CATNGQEKAHSPLHF. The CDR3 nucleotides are TGTGCCACCAACGGACAGGAAAAAGCTCATTCACCCCTCCACTTT.

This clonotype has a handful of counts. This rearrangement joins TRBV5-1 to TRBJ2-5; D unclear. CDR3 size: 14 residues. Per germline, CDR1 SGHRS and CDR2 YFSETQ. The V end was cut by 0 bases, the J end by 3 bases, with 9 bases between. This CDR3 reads CASSLGAPKETQYF. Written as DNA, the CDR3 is TGCGCCAGCAGCTTGGGGGCCCCTAAAGAGACCCAGTACTTC.

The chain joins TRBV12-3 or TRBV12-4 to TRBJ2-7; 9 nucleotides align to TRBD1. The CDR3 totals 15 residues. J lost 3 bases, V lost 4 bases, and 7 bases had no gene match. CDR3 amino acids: CASSSEQGAVYEQYF. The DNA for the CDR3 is TGTGCCAGCAGTTCTGAACAGGGGGCGGTCTACGAGCAGTACTTC.

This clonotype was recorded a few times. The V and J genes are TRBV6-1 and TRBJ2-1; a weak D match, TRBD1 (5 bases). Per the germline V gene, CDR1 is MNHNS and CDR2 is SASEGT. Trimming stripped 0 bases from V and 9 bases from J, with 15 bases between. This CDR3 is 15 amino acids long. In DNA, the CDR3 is TGTGCCAGCAGTGAAGCTTGGGCAGGGTATAGTGAGCAGTTCTTC. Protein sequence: CASSEAWAGYSEQFF.

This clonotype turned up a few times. CDR3 DNA: TGCAGTGCTATGGACAGGAAAAACTATGGCTACACCTTC. This translates into CSAMDRKNYGYTF. The chain has TRBV20-1 and TRBJ1-2; 7 nucleotides line up with TRBD1. Per germline, CDR1 DFQATT and CDR2 SNEGSKA (reference sequence). V dropped 4 bases and J dropped 2; count of bases not matched to a gene: 4. There are 13 residues in the CDR3.

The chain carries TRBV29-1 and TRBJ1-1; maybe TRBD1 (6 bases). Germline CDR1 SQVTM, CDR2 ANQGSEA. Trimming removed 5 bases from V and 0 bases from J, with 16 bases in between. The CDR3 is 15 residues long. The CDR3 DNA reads TGCAGCGTTAAAAGAACCGGGACACTGAACACTGAAGCTTTCTTT. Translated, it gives CSVKRTGTLNTEAFF.

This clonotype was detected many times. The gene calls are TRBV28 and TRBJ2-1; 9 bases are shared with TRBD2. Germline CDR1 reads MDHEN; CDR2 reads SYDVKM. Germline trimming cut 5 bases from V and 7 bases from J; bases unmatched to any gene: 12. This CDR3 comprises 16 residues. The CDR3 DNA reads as TGTGCCAGCAGTACTAGGCCTAGCGGGGTCAGGAATGAGCAGTTCTTC. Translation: CASSTRPSGVRNEQFF.

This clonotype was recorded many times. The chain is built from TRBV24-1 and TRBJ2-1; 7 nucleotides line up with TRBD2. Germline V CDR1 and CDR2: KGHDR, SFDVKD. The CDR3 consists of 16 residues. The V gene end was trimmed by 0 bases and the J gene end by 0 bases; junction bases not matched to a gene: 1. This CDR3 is CATSDLGGSSYNEQFF. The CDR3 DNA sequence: TGTGCCACCAGTGATTTGGGCGGGAGCTCCTACAATGAGCAGTTCTTC.

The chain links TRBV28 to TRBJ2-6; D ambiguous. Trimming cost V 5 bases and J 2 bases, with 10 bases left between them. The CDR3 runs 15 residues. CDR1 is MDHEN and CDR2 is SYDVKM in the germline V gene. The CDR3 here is CASSPPATGANVLTF. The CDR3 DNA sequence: TGTGCCAGCAGTCCCCCCGCGACTGGGGCCAACGTCCTGACTTTC.

The CDR3, as DNA: TGTGCCTACTACACCGGGGAGCTGTTTTTT. This translates into CAYYTGELFF. The chain is built from TRBV30 and TRBJ2-2, with D uncertain. The CDR3 runs to 10 residues. V was cut by 7 bases and J by 3 bases, with 3 bases left in between. CDR1 and CDR2 (germline): GTSNPN, SVGIG (reference sequence).

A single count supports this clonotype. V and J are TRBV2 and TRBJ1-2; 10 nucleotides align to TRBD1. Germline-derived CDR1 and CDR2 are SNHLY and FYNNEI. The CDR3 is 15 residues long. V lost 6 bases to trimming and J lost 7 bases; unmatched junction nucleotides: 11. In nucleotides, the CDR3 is TGTGCCAGCAGGACCGACAGGGGGCGCATGTCTGGCTACACCTTC. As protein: CASRTDRGRMSGYTF.

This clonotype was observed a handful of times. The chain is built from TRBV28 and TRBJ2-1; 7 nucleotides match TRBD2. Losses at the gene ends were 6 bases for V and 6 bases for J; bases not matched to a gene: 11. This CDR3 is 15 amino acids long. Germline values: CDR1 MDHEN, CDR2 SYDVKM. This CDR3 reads CASSLGVAGRNEQFF. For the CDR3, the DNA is TGTGCCAGCAGCCTCGGGGTAGCGGGCCGCAATGAGCAGTTCTTC.

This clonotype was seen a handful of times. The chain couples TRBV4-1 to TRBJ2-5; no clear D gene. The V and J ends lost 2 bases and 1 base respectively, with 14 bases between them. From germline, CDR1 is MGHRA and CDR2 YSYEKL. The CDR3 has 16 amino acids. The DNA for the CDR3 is TGCGCCAGCAGCCAATCTGGGTGGTTGGCCCAAGAGACCCAGTACTTC. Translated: CASSQSGWLAQETQYF.

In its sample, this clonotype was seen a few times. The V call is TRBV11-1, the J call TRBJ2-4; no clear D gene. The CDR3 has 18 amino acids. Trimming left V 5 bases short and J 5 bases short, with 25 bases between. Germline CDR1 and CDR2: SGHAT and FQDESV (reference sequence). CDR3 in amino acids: CASSRDLTAPKSQNIQYF. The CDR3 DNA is TGTGCCAGCAGCCGTGACCTAACAGCCCCCAAGTCCCAAAACATTCAGTACTTC.

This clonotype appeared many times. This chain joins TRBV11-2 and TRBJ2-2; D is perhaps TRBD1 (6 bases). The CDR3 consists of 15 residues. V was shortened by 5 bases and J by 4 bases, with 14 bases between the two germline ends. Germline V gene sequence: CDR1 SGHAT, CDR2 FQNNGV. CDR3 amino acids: CASSPTGTFTGELFF. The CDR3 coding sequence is TGTGCCAGCAGCCCAACCGGGACATTCACCGGGGAGCTGTTTTTT.

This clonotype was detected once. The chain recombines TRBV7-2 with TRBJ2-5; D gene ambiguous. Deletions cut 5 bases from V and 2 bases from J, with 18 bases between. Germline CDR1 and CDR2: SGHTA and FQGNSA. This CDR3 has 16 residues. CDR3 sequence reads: CASSQSLGPPQETQYF. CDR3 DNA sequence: TGTGCCAGCAGCCAGAGTCTGGGCCCTCCTCAAGAGACCCAGTACTTC. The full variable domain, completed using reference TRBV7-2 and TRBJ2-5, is GAGVSQSPSNKVTEKGKDVELRCDPISGHTALYWYRQSLGQGLEFLIYFQGNSAPDKSGLPSDRFSAERTGGSVSTLTIQRTQQEDSAVYLCASSQSLGPPQETQYFGPGTRLLVL.

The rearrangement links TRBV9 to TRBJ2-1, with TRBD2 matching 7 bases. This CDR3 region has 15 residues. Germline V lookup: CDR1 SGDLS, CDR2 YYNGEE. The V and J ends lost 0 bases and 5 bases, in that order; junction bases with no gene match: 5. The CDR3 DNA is TGTGCCAGCAGCGTAGGGCTAGCGGAAAACAATGAGCAGTTCTTC. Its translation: CASSVGLAENNEQFF.

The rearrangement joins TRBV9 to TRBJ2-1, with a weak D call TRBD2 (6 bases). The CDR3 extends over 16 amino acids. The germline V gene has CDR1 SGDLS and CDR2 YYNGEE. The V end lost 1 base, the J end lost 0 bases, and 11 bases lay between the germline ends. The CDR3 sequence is CASSVSGLFSYNEQFF. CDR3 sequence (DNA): TGTGCCAGCAGCGTATCCGGACTATTCTCCTACAATGAGCAGTTCTTC.

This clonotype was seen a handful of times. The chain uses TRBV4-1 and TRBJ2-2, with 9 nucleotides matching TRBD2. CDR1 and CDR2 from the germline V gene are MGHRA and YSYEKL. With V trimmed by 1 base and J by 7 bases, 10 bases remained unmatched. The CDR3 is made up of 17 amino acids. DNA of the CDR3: TGCGCCAGCAGCCAAGTCTATTTGCGGGGGGGCCACGGGGAGCTGTTTTTT. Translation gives CASSQVYLRGGHGELFF.

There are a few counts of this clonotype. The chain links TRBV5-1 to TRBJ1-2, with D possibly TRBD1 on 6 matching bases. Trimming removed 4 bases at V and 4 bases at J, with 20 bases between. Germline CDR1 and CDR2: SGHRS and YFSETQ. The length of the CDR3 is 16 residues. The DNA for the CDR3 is TGCGCCAGCAGCGTGTCACCTAACAGGGTCAGCTATGGCTACACCTTC. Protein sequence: CASSVSPNRVSYGYTF.

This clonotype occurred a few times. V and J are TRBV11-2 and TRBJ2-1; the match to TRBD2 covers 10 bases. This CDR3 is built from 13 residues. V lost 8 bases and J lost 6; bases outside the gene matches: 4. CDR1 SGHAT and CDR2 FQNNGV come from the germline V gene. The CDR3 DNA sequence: TGTGCCAGCTCTAGCGGGAGTCTCAATGAGCAGTTCTTC. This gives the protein CASSSGSLNEQFF.

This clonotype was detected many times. CDR3 in amino acids: CASSGTGDYEQYF. The CDR3 DNA is TGTGCCAGCAGCGGGACAGGGGACTACGAGCAGTACTTC. The J gene is TRBJ2-7, the V gene TRBV2; 10 bases align to TRBD1. Germline assignment: CDR1 SNHLY and CDR2 FYNNEI. J lost 3 bases, V lost 6 bases, and 2 bases had no gene match. The CDR3 consists of 13 residues.

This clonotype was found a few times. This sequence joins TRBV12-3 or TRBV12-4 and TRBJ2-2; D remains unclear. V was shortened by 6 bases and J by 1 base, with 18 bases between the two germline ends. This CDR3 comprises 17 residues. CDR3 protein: CASRGSWISENTGELFF. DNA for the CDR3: TGTGCCAGCAGGGGTTCCTGGATCAGCGAGAACACCGGGGAGCTGTTTTTT.

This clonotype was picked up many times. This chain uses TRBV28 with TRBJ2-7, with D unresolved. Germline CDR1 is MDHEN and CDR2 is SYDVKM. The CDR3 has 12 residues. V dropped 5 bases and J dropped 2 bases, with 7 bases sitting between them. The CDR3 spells CASSDPTYEQYF. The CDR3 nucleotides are TGTGCCAGCAGTGACCCCACCTACGAGCAGTACTTC.

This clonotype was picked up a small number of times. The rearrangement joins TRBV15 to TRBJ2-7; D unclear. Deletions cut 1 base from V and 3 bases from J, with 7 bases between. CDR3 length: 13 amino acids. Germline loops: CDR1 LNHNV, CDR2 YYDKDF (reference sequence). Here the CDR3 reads CATSRAALYEQYF. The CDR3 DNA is TGTGCCACCAGCAGAGCCGCCCTCTACGAGCAGTACTTC.

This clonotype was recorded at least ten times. CDR3 in amino acids: CASSQESGSEAFF. In DNA, the CDR3 is TGCGCCAGCAGCCAAGAGAGCGGGAGTGAAGCTTTCTTT. V and J are TRBV4-1 and TRBJ1-1; the D is unclear. The V and J ends lost 0 bases and 7 bases respectively, with 9 bases between them. CDR1 MGHRA and CDR2 YSYEKL come from the germline V gene. This CDR3 contains 13 residues.

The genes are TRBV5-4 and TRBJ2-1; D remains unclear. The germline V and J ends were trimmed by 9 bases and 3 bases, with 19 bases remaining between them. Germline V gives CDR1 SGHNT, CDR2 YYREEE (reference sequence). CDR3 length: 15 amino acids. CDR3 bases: TGTGCCATGGGCCCTGGGCAGAGCTGCTACAATGAGCAGTTCTTC. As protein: CAMGPGQSCYNEQFF.

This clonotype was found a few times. CDR3 bases: TGCAGTGTCATACATCCACCCTACGAGCAGTACTTC. Translation gives CSVIHPPYEQYF. The chain recombines TRBV20-1 with TRBJ2-7, with D hard to call. The V end was cut by 7 bases, the J end by 2 bases, with 12 bases between. The CDR3 totals 12 residues. In germline, CDR1 is DFQATT, CDR2 SNEGSKA (reference sequence).